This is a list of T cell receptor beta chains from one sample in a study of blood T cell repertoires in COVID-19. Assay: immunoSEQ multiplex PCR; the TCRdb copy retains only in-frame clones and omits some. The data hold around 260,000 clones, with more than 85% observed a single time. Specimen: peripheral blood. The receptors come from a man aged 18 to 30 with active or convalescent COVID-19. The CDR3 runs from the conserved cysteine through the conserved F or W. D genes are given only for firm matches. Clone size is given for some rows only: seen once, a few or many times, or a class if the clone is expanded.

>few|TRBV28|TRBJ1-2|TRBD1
CASSFHRPGTGFGYTF
TGTGCCAGCAGTTTCCACCGTCCCGGGACAGGGTTTGGCTACACCTTC
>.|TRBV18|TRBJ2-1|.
CASSPQADSSYNEQFF
TGTGCCAGCTCACCACAAGCGGATAGCTCCTACAATGAGCAGTTCTTC
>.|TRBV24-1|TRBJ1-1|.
CATSASGMNTEAFF
TGTGCCACCAGTGCATCGGGAATGAACACTGAAGCTTTCTTT
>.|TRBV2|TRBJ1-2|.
CASREIQGTPNYGYTF
TGTGCCAGCAGGGAAATACAGGGAACCCCTAACTATGGCTACACCTTC
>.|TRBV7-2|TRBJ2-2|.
CASSLYGGELFF
TGTGCCAGCAGCTTGTACGGCGGGGAGCTGTTTTTT
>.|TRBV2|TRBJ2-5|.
CASKGREDQYF
TGTGCCAGCAAGGGTAGGGAGGACCAGTACTTC
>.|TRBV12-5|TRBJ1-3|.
CASVRPGSGNTIYF
TGTGCTAGTGTCCGCCCGGGTTCTGGAAACACCATATATTTT
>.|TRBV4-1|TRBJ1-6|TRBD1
CASSQERDRDSPLHF
TGCGCCAGCAGCCAAGAGAGGGACAGAGATTCACCCCTCCACTTT
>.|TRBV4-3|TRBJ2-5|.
CASSHQLGAGETQYF
TGCGCCAGCAGCCACCAATTGGGGGCAGGAGAGACCCAGTACTTC
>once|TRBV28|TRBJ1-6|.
CASTIGQSDSPLHF
TGTGCCAGCACAATTGGACAGAGCGATTCACCCCTCCACTTT
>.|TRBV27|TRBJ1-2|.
CASSFAGRELGYTF
TGTGCCAGCAGTTTCGCCGGGAGGGAACTTGGCTACACCTTC
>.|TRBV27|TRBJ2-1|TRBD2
CASSFGTSTWNEQFF
TGTGCCAGCAGTTTCGGGACTAGTACGTGGAATGAGCAGTTCTTC
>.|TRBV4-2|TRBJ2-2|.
CASSQGNSEAGELFF
TGTGCCAGCAGCCAAGGAAATAGTGAGGCCGGGGAGCTGTTTTTT
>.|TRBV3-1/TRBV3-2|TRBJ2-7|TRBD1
CASSLRTGGIGEQYF
TGTGCCAGCAGCTTGAGGACAGGGGGAATCGGCGAGCAGTACTTC
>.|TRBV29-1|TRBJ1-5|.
CSVAGVDGREPQHF
TGCAGCGTTGCAGGGGTTGACGGGAGGGAGCCCCAGCATTTT
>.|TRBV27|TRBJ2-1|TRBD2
CASRGGVSYNEQFF
TGTGCCAGCCGGGGGGGGGTTTCCTACAATGAGCAGTTCTTC
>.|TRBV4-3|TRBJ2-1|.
CASSQGILSSYNEQFF
TGCGCCAGCAGCCAAGGTATTCTGAGCTCCTACAATGAGCAGTTCTTC
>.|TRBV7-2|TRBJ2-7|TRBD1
CASSYQGDSYEQYF
TGTGCCAGCTCATATCAGGGGGACTCCTACGAGCAGTACTTC
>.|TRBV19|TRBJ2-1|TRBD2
CASLKREGPYNEQFF
TGTGCCAGCCTAAAGCGGGAGGGTCCCTACAATGAGCAGTTCTTC
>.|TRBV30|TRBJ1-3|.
CACSGTSTGNTIYF
TGTGCCTGCTCCGGGACATCGACAGGAAACACCATATATTTT
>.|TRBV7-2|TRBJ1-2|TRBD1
CASSFTGTGAGYTF
TGTGCCAGCAGTTTTACCGGGACAGGGGCCGGCTACACCTTC
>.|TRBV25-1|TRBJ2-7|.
CASSEYLASSYEQYF
TGTGCCAGCAGTGAATATCTCGCCAGCTCCTACGAGCAGTACTTC
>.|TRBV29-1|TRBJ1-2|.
CSVIDRGYTF
TGCAGCGTTATTGATAGAGGCTACACCTTC
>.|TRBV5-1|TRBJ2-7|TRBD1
CASSPGQGMDEQYF
TGCGCCAGCAGCCCGGGACAGGGAATGGACGAGCAGTACTTC
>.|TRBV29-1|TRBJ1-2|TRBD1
CSFRTGLNYGYTF
TGCAGCTTCCGGACAGGGCTTAACTATGGCTACACCTTC
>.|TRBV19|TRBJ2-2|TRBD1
CASTVQGANGELFF
TGTGCCAGTACTGTTCAGGGGGCTAACGGGGAGCTGTTTTTT
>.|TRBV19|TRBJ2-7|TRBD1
CASSIAEQGIYEQYF
TGTGCCAGTAGTATAGCCGAACAGGGGATATACGAGCAGTACTTC
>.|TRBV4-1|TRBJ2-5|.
CASSQGIGQSPEETQYF
TGCGCCAGCAGCCAAGGGATAGGACAGTCCCCCGAAGAGACCCAGTACTTC
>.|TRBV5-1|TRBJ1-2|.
CASSLDTGDYGYTF
TGCGCCAGCAGCTTGGATACTGGAGACTATGGCTACACCTTC
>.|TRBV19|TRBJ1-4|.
CASSTLQGTNEKLFF
TGTGCCAGTAGTACCCTACAGGGTACTAATGAAAAACTGTTTTTT
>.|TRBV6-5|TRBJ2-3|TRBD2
CASSPRDYSKDTQYF
TGTGCCAGCAGCCCCCGGGACTACTCCAAGGATACGCAGTATTTT
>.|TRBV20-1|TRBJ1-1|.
CSAKETEAFF
TGCAGTGCTAAGGAGACTGAAGCTTTCTTT
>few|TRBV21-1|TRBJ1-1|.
CASSNKPEAFF
TGTGCCAGCAGCAACAAGCCTGAAGCTTTCTTT
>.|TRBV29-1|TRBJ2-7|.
CSVGAGSEQYF
TGCAGCGTTGGGGCTGGGTCCGAGCAGTACTTC
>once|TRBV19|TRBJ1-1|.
CASNAPGGNTEAFF
TGTGCCAGTAACGCCCCCGGTGGGAACACTGAAGCTTTCTTT
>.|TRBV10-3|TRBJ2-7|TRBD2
CAISDSGRALEQYF
TGTGCCATCAGTGATAGCGGGAGGGCGCTGGAGCAGTACTTC
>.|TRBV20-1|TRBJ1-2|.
CSANEGQGYGYTF
TGCAGTGCTAATGAAGGTCAGGGCTATGGCTACACCTTC
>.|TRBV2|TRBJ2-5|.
CASSAQGRPPGGKRVPYF
TGTGCCAGCAGCGCTCAGGGGCGCCCACCCGGGGGGAAAAGGGTCCCGTACTTC
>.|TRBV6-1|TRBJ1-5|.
CASSEGDQPQHF
TGTGCCAGCAGTGAGGGCGATCAGCCCCAGCATTTT
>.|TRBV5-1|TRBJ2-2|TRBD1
CASSLALTGLAGELFF
TGCGCCAGCAGCTTGGCACTGACAGGGTTGGCCGGGGAGCTGTTTTTT
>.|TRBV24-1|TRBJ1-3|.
CATSDSGGNTIYF
TGTGCCACCAGCGACTCAGGGGGAAACACCATATATTTT
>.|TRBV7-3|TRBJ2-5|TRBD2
CASSREAWETQYF
TGTGCCAGCAGTCGGGAGGCTTGGGAGACCCAGTACTTC
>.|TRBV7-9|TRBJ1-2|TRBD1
CASSLDRGAYGYTF
TGTGCCAGCAGCTTAGACAGGGGGGCCTATGGCTACACCTTC
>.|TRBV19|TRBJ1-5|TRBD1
CARIKVGTADSNQPQHF
TGTGCCAGGATTAAGGTAGGGACAGCCGATAGCAATCAGCCCCAGCATTTT
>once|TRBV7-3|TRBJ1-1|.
CASSFWENDRLYMNTEAFF
TGTGCCAGCAGTTTTTGGGAGAATGACAGGTTATACATGAACACTGAAGCTTTCTTT
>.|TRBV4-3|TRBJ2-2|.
CASSQGYGGRELFF
TGCGCCAGCAGCCAAGGGTATGGCGGGAGGGAGCTGTTTTTT
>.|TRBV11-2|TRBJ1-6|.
CASSLYPPGHQKQHSPLHF
TGTGCCAGCAGCTTGTACCCCCCGGGACATCAGAAACAGCATTCACCCCTCCACTTT
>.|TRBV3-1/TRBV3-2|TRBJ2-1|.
CASSQDTGPYNEQFF
TGTGCCAGCAGCCAAGACACAGGGCCCTACAATGAGCAGTTCTTC
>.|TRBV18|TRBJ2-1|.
CASTYTRVGGDNEQFF
TGTGCCAGTACATACACCCGCGTGGGGGGAGACAATGAGCAGTTCTTC
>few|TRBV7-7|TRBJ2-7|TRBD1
CASSPGQGTEQYF
TGTGCCAGCAGCCCGGGACAGGGTACCGAGCAGTACTTC
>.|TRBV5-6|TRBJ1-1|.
CASSVGQNPMNTEAFF
TGTGCCAGCAGCGTCGGACAGAACCCCATGAACACTGAAGCTTTCTTT
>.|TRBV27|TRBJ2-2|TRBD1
CASSLRDRDRRELFF
TGTGCCAGCAGTTTAAGGGACAGGGATCGGAGGGAGCTGTTTTTT